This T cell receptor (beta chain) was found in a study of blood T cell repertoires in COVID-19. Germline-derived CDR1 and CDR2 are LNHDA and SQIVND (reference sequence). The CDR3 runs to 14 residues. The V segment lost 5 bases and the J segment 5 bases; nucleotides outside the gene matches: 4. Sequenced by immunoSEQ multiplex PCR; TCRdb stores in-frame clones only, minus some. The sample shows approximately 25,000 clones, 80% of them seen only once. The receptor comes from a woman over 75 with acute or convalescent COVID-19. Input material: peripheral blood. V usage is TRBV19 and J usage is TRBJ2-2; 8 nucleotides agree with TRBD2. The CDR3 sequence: CASSWAGGTGELFF. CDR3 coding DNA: TGTGCCAGTAGTTGGGCGGGGGGTACCGGGGAGCTGTTTTTT.